The 18 T cell receptor beta chains below all came from one sample that was sequenced in a study of radiotherapy plus CTLA-4 blockade in lung cancer. The data were produced by immunoSEQ multiplex PCR, yet TCRdb's version contains in-frame clones alone and is incomplete. In the table there are about 100,000 clones, about four fifths of which are singletons. This material consisted of peripheral blood, taken from a patient treated with radiotherapy plus ipilimumab. Source of these receptors: a human donor with non-small cell lung cancer who had stable disease on radiotherapy plus ipilimumab.

J is TRBJ2-5 and V is TRBV7-2, with 8 bases matching TRBD2. CDR3 length: 16 residues. Germline trimming cut 1 base from V and 2 bases from J; bases unmatched to any gene: 6. The germline V gene encodes CDR1 SGHTA and CDR2 FQGNSA. The DNA for the CDR3 is TGTGCCAGCAGCTTAGTAGGTACTAGCGGACAAGAGACCCAGTACTTC. The encoded protein is CASSLVGTSGQETQYF.

This clone was observed a single time. The chain's CDR3 is CASSLGRNSQETQYF. In DNA form, the CDR3 reads TGTGCCAGCAGCTTGGGCAGGAACTCTCAAGAGACCCAGTACTTC. This rearrangement joins TRBV5-8 to TRBJ2-5; the D is unclear. Germline V gene data show CDR1 as SGHTS and CDR2 as YDEGEE. The CDR3 has 15 residues. V was clipped by 0 bases and J by 2 bases, with 11 bases between them.

The chain recombines TRBV5-1 with TRBJ1-1; tentative D call: TRBD1 (6 bases). This CDR3 spans 14 amino acids. Per the germline V gene, CDR1 is SGHRS and CDR2 is YFSETQ. With 3 bases removed from V and 1 base from J, the gap between germline ends came to 10 bases. CDR3 protein: CASSSGGRNTEAFF. CDR3 nucleotide sequence: TGCGCCAGCAGCTCCGGGGGCCGGAACACTGAAGCTTTCTTT.

The V and J genes are TRBV6-5 and TRBJ1-2; D remains unclear. Germline V gene data show CDR1 as MNHEY and CDR2 as SVGAGI. The CDR3 runs to 15 residues. V was shortened by 10 bases and J by 4 bases, with 22 bases between the two germline ends. The CDR3 DNA follows: TGTGCCACCTCGGTGGTCGGAGCGAGTACCTATGGCTACACCTTC. This translates into CATSVVGASTYGYTF.

This chain connects TRBV6-1 to TRBJ1-5, with D maybe TRBD1 (5 bases). CDR1 and CDR2 from the germline V gene are MNHNS and SASEGT. Between the trimmed V and J ends, which lost 0 bases and 7 bases, there was a span of 13 bases. The length of the CDR3 is 15 residues. The CDR3 spells CASSEAQGFGQPQHF. Written as DNA, the CDR3 is TGTGCCAGCAGTGAAGCGCAGGGCTTCGGACAGCCCCAGCATTTT.

The J gene is TRBJ2-3, the V gene TRBV7-9; D possibly corresponds to TRBD2 (6 bases). Germline CDR1 reads SEHNR; CDR2 reads FQNEAQ (reference sequence). This CDR3 has 14 amino acids. V was shortened by 5 bases and J by 2 bases, with 11 bases between the two germline ends. CDR3 nucleotide sequence: TGTGCCAGCAGCGACCGACTAGTCACAGATACGCAGTATTTT. As protein: CASSDRLVTDTQYF.

This clone appeared once. The chain recombines TRBV9 with TRBJ2-5, with a tentative D call TRBD2 (6 bases). V dropped 0 bases and J dropped 4 bases, with 19 bases sitting between them. Germline V lookup: CDR1 SGDLS, CDR2 YYNGEE. This CDR3 contains 17 residues. The CDR3 spells CASSVGMGGVGIETQYF. The DNA of the CDR3 is TGTGCCAGCAGCGTAGGGATGGGCGGGGTCGGCATAGAGACCCAGTACTTC.

The rearrangement links TRBV11-2 to TRBJ2-5, with D perhaps given as TRBD1 or TRBD2 (6 bases each). The germline CDR1 and CDR2 sequences are SGHAT and FQNNGV. The CDR3 runs 17 residues. V lost 5 bases to trimming and J lost 5 bases, with 24 bases between them. CDR3 in DNA: TGTGCCAGCAGCCCATCACCCGTTATAGGGGGAGGCGAGACCCAGTACTTC. It specifies CASSPSPVIGGGETQYF.

V gene TRBV29-1 combines with J gene TRBJ2-1; D gene uncertain. V was cut by 7 bases and J by 7 bases, with 8 bases left in between. Germline CDR1 SQVTM, CDR2 ANQGSEA. The CDR3 consists of 10 residues. The CDR3 sequence is CSGFRNEQFF. CDR3 DNA: TGCAGCGGTTTTCGGAATGAGCAGTTCTTC.

The chain is built from TRBV27 and TRBJ2-7, with 14 bases matching TRBD2. CDR3 size: 16 residues. Germline values: CDR1 MNHEY, CDR2 SMNVEV (reference sequence). The trim removed 6 bases at V and 4 bases at J, leaving 8 bases unmatched. CDR3 region: CASRGGTSGSYYEQYF. The CDR3 coding sequence is TGTGCCAGCAGAGGCGGGACTAGCGGGAGTTATTACGAGCAGTACTTC.

The chain employs TRBV28 and TRBJ2-3; D gene unclear. In germline, CDR1 is MDHEN, CDR2 SYDVKM. The V gene lost 7 bases and the J gene lost 0 bases, with 17 bases spanning the gap. The CDR3 covers 16 residues. CDR3: CASTPANQLSTDTQYF. DNA of the CDR3: TGTGCCAGCACCCCAGCGAACCAGCTTAGCACAGATACGCAGTATTTT. Combining the CDR3 with reference TRBV28 and TRBJ2-3 gives the whole variable domain DVKVTQSSRYLVKRTGEKVFLECVQDMDHENMFWYRQDPGLGLRLIYFSYDVKMKEKGDIPEGYSVSREKKERFSLILESASTNQTSMYLCASTPANQLSTDTQYFGPGTRLTVL.

This chain uses TRBV7-3 with TRBJ1-2; perhaps TRBD1 as D (5 bases). V lost 3 bases and J lost 2, with 10 bases in between. This CDR3 spans 14 amino acids. Germline V gene sequence: CDR1 SGHTA, CDR2 FQGTGA. CDR3 DNA: TGTGCCAGCAGCTTGGGGCAGGGAAACTATGGCTACACCTTC. Its translation: CASSLGQGNYGYTF. Together with reference TRBV7-3 and TRBJ1-2, the CDR3 gives the full variable domain: GAGVSQTPSNKVTEKGKYVELRCDPISGHTALYWYRQSLGQGPEFLIYFQGTGAADDSGLPNDRFFAVRPEGSVSTLKIQRTERGDSAVYLCASSLGQGNYGYTFGSGTRLTVV.

The chain employs TRBV19 and TRBJ1-2; D is possibly TRBD1 (5 bases). The V and J ends lost 2 bases and 6 bases respectively, with 10 bases between them. Germline lookup yields CDR1 LNHDA and CDR2 SQIVND (reference sequence). The CDR3 consists of 13 residues. The DNA for the CDR3 is TGTGCCAGTAGTATAAGGGGAGGTGATGGCTACACCTTC. Translated: CASSIRGGDGYTF.

The chain employs TRBV7-6 and TRBJ2-5, with TRBD2 identical over 12 bases. The CDR3 runs to 15 residues. The germline gives CDR1 SGHVS, CDR2 FNYEAQ. Trimming took 5 bases from V and 2 from J; bases not matched to a gene: 3. For the CDR3, the DNA is TGTGCCAGCAGCCCGACTAGCGGGAGACAAGAGACCCAGTACTTC. It encodes CASSPTSGRQETQYF.

The chain employs TRBV7-2 and TRBJ1-2; possible D gene TRBD1, 5 bases. Between the trimmed V and J ends, which lost 4 bases and 3 bases, there was a span of 12 bases. The CDR3 totals 14 residues. Germline CDR1 SGHTA, CDR2 FQGNSA. The chain's CDR3 is CASSWEGWDYGYTF. In DNA, the CDR3 is TGTGCCAGCAGCTGGGAGGGGTGGGACTATGGCTACACCTTC.

V and J are TRBV28 and TRBJ1-1, with D possibly TRBD1 on 5 matching bases. Germline lookup yields CDR1 MDHEN and CDR2 SYDVKM. This CDR3 spans 12 amino acids. V was pared by 3 bases and J by 6 bases, with 8 bases between. The CDR3 DNA follows: TGTGCCAGCAGTTTGAGGGGTGCTGAAGCTTTCTTT. This gives the protein CASSLRGAEAFF. The full variable domain, with the rest looked up from reference TRBV28 and TRBJ1-1, is DVKVTQSSRYLVKRTGEKVFLECVQDMDHENMFWYRQDPGLGLRLIYFSYDVKMKEKGDIPEGYSVSREKKERFSLILESASTNQTSMYLCASSLRGAEAFFGQGTRLTVV.

The chain links TRBV7-9 to TRBJ1-3; D not resolved. Between the trimmed V and J ends, which lost 1 base and 0 bases, there was a span of 7 bases. Germline V lookup: CDR1 SEHNR, CDR2 FQNEAQ (reference sequence). The CDR3 contains 15 residues. CDR3 sequence reads: CASSLGAPSGNTIYF. The DNA of the CDR3 is TGTGCCAGCAGCTTAGGGGCACCCTCTGGAAACACCATATATTTT.

This clone was found once. The rearrangement links TRBV25-1 to TRBJ2-1; D gene unclear. The germline V gene has CDR1 MGHDK and CDR2 SYGVNS. CDR3 length: 13 residues. The V end lost 4 bases, the J end lost 6 bases, and 10 bases lay between the germline ends. CDR3 protein: CASSGTLGNEQFF. CDR3 DNA: TGTGCCAGCAGTGGTACACTGGGCAATGAGCAGTTCTTC.